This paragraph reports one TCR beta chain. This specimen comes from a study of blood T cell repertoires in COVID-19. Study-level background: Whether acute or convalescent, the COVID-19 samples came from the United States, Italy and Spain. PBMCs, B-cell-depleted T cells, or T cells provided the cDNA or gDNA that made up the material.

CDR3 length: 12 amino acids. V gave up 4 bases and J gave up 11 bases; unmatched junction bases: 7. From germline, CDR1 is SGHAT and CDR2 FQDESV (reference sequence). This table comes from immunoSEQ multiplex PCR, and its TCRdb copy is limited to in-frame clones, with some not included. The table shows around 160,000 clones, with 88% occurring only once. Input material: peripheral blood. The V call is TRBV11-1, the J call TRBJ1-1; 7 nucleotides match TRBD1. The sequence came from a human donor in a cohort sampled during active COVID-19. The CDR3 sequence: CASSSETGRAFF. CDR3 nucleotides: TGTGCCAGCAGCTCAGAGACAGGGAGGGCTTTCTTT.